These T cell receptor beta chains were read from a single sample in a study of siplizumab effects on memory and regulatory T cells. TCRdb's copy holds only in-frame clones and misses some; the assay was immunoSEQ multiplex PCR. The repertoire includes around 87,000 clones, 80% to 90% of them detected once, and around 14% sits in the top ten. The sequencing input was CD4+ T cells sorted from blood. These receptors were obtained from a human donor in good health. CDR3s include the opening cysteine and the closing phenylalanine or tryptophan. The D gene is left open where the match is weak. Not every row has a clone size; where given, it reads once, few, many or a size class.

V gene: TRBV27
D gene: -
J gene: TRBJ2-2
clone size: -
CDR3 protein: CASSFKGITGELFF
CDR3 DNA: TGTGCCAGCAGTTTTAAGGGAATTACCGGGGAGCTGTTTTTT

V gene: TRBV19
D gene: -
J gene: TRBJ1-1
clone size: -
CDR3 protein: CATQDLARMSTEAFF
CDR3 DNA: TGTGCCACCCAGGACCTGGCGAGGATGAGCACTGAAGCTTTCTTT

V gene: TRBV2
D gene: TRBD2
J gene: TRBJ2-2
clone size: -
CDR3 protein: CASIPGLAGTGELFF
CDR3 DNA: TGTGCCAGCATCCCCGGACTAGCGGGAACCGGGGAGCTGTTTTTT

V gene: TRBV7-3
D gene: -
J gene: TRBJ2-7
clone size: -
CDR3 protein: CASSLQSHYEQYF
CDR3 DNA: TGTGCCAGCAGCCTACAGAGTCACTACGAGCAGTACTTC

V gene: TRBV4-1
D gene: -
J gene: TRBJ2-7
clone size: -
CDR3 protein: CASSQVSGAGSYEQYF
CDR3 DNA: TGCGCCAGCAGCCAAGTTTCAGGGGCAGGGTCCTACGAGCAGTACTTC

V gene: TRBV20-1
D gene: -
J gene: TRBJ2-4
clone size: -
CDR3 protein: CSARDDRGLYF
CDR3 DNA: TGCAGTGCTAGAGACGACCGGGGACTGTACTTC

V gene: TRBV10-3
D gene: TRBD1
J gene: TRBJ1-1
clone size: -
CDR3 protein: CAISNGVQGVAFF
CDR3 DNA: TGTGCCATCAGCAATGGGGTCCAGGGGGTCGCTTTCTTT

V gene: TRBV28
D gene: -
J gene: TRBJ2-3
clone size: -
CDR3 protein: CASSPLRGLAFSDTQYF
CDR3 DNA: TGTGCCAGCAGTCCCCTCCGGGGGCTAGCCTTCTCAGATACGCAGTATTTT

V gene: TRBV5-1
D gene: TRBD2
J gene: TRBJ2-1
clone size: -
CDR3 protein: CASSLRAGGYEQFF
CDR3 DNA: TGCGCCAGCAGCTTGAGGGCGGGAGGGTATGAGCAGTTCTTC

V gene: TRBV25-1
D gene: -
J gene: TRBJ2-3
clone size: once
CDR3 protein: CASSWSGRADTQYF
CDR3 DNA: TGTGCCAGCAGTTGGTCAGGGAGAGCGGATACGCAGTATTTT

V gene: TRBV19
D gene: TRBD1
J gene: TRBJ2-5
clone size: -
CDR3 protein: CASSDRGRETQYF
CDR3 DNA: TGTGCCAGTAGCGACAGGGGACGAGAGACCCAGTACTTC

V gene: TRBV10-1
D gene: TRBD2
J gene: TRBJ2-1
clone size: -
CDR3 protein: CASSMTSGGYNEQFF
CDR3 DNA: TGCGCCAGCAGTATGACTAGCGGGGGGTACAATGAGCAGTTCTTC

V gene: TRBV14
D gene: -
J gene: TRBJ2-1
clone size: -
CDR3 protein: CASSQDVGYYNEQFF
CDR3 DNA: TGTGCCAGCAGCCAAGATGTAGGTTACTACAATGAGCAGTTCTTC

V gene: TRBV6-6
D gene: -
J gene: TRBJ2-7
clone size: -
CDR3 protein: CASSLPAEAYEQYF
CDR3 DNA: TGTGCCAGCAGTTTGCCGGCAGAGGCCTACGAGCAGTACTTC

V gene: TRBV7-2
D gene: -
J gene: TRBJ1-5
clone size: -
CDR3 protein: CASSVGQSENQPQHF
CDR3 DNA: TGTGCCAGCAGCGTCGGACAGTCAGAAAATCAGCCCCAGCATTTT

V gene: TRBV5-4
D gene: -
J gene: TRBJ2-1
clone size: -
CDR3 protein: CASSQNRGGYNEQFF
CDR3 DNA: TGTGCCAGCAGCCAGAACAGGGGGGGGTACAATGAGCAGTTCTTC

V gene: TRBV28
D gene: -
J gene: TRBJ2-7
clone size: once
CDR3 protein: CASKRTDEQYF
CDR3 DNA: TGTGCCAGCAAGCGGACGGACGAGCAGTACTTC

V gene: TRBV11-1
D gene: -
J gene: TRBJ2-1
clone size: -
CDR3 protein: CASSLDGGYIYNEQFF
CDR3 DNA: TGTGCCAGCAGCTTAGATGGGGGATATATTTACAATGAGCAGTTCTTC

V gene: TRBV18
D gene: TRBD1
J gene: TRBJ2-5
clone size: -
CDR3 protein: CASSLDRGRQETQYF
CDR3 DNA: TGTGCCAGCTCACTCGACAGGGGACGACAAGAGACCCAGTACTTC

V gene: TRBV28
D gene: TRBD1
J gene: TRBJ2-7
clone size: -
CDR3 protein: CASTSIFLDRAVSYEQYF
CDR3 DNA: TGTGCCAGCACCTCCATTTTTTTAGACAGGGCCGTCTCCTACGAGCAGTACTTC

V gene: TRBV9
D gene: -
J gene: TRBJ1-1
clone size: -
CDR3 protein: CASSVLNRGTEAFF
CDR3 DNA: TGTGCCAGCAGCGTATTGAATCGGGGGACTGAAGCTTTCTTT

V gene: TRBV28
D gene: -
J gene: TRBJ2-7
clone size: -
CDR3 protein: CASSFAGTLYEQYF
CDR3 DNA: TGTGCCAGTAGTTTCGCGGGAACACTCTACGAGCAGTACTTC

V gene: TRBV6-1
D gene: -
J gene: TRBJ1-5
clone size: -
CDR3 protein: CASSEAGTTYQPQHF
CDR3 DNA: TGTGCCAGCAGTGAGGCCGGGACAACGTATCAGCCCCAGCATTTT

V gene: TRBV5-6
D gene: TRBD2
J gene: TRBJ2-1
clone size: -
CDR3 protein: CASSPGTSAEHYNEQFF
CDR3 DNA: TGTGCCAGCAGCCCCGGGACTAGCGCTGAACACTACAATGAGCAGTTCTTC

V gene: TRBV18
D gene: TRBD1
J gene: TRBJ2-3
clone size: -
CDR3 protein: CASSPQGDTQYF
CDR3 DNA: TGTGCCAGCTCCCCACAGGGGGATACGCAGTATTTT

V gene: TRBV6-5
D gene: -
J gene: TRBJ1-1
clone size: -
CDR3 protein: CASTLGQEAFF
CDR3 DNA: TGTGCCAGCACCTTAGGACAAGAAGCTTTCTTT

V gene: TRBV4-2
D gene: -
J gene: TRBJ2-7
clone size: -
CDR3 protein: CASSTSGTPLEQYF
CDR3 DNA: TGTGCCAGCAGCACCTCCGGGACTCCCCTCGAGCAGTACTTC

V gene: TRBV19
D gene: TRBD1
J gene: TRBJ1-2
clone size: -
CDR3 protein: CASSIPSGQGTGGYTF
CDR3 DNA: TGTGCCAGTAGTATCCCCTCAGGACAGGGGACTGGTGGCTACACCTTC

V gene: TRBV7-6
D gene: TRBD2
J gene: TRBJ2-7
clone size: -
CDR3 protein: CASSLSGTTPNEQYF
CDR3 DNA: TGTGCCAGCAGCCTTTCCGGGACTACCCCCAACGAGCAGTACTTC

V gene: TRBV2
D gene: TRBD1
J gene: TRBJ1-2
clone size: -
CDR3 protein: CASRQGGTGYTF
CDR3 DNA: TGTGCCAGCAGGCAAGGGGGCACGGGCTACACCTTC

V gene: TRBV6-1
D gene: TRBD2
J gene: TRBJ2-1
clone size: -
CDR3 protein: CASSRLAGEQFF
CDR3 DNA: TGTGCCAGCAGCAGACTAGCGGGAGAGCAGTTCTTC

V gene: TRBV28
D gene: -
J gene: TRBJ1-1
clone size: -
CDR3 protein: CASSLWIQGGTEAFF
CDR3 DNA: TGTGCCAGCAGTTTATGGATACAGGGAGGGACTGAAGCTTTCTTT

V gene: TRBV6-1
D gene: TRBD2
J gene: TRBJ2-7
clone size: -
CDR3 protein: CASSVGLEVYEQYF
CDR3 DNA: TGTGCCAGCAGTGTAGGACTAGAGGTCTACGAGCAGTACTTC

V gene: TRBV27
D gene: TRBD1
J gene: TRBJ1-4
clone size: -
CDR3 protein: CASNSRGSTNEKLFF
CDR3 DNA: TGTGCCAGCAATAGCAGGGGGTCAACTAATGAAAAACTGTTTTTT

V gene: TRBV2
D gene: TRBD2
J gene: TRBJ2-2
clone size: -
CDR3 protein: CASLRTLAGGKGELFF
CDR3 DNA: TGTGCCAGCCTGAGGACACTAGCGGGAGGGAAAGGGGAGCTGTTTTTT

V gene: TRBV6-6
D gene: -
J gene: TRBJ1-1
clone size: -
CDR3 protein: CASSYGPTEAFF
CDR3 DNA: TGTGCCAGCAGTTATGGGCCCACTGAAGCTTTCTTT

V gene: TRBV5-8
D gene: -
J gene: TRBJ2-3
clone size: -
CDR3 protein: CASSFMGPEVTDTQYF
CDR3 DNA: TGTGCCAGCAGCTTTATGGGCCCCGAAGTCACAGATACGCAGTATTTT

V gene: TRBV9
D gene: TRBD2
J gene: TRBJ2-7
clone size: -
CDR3 protein: CASSVGGSHEQYF
CDR3 DNA: TGTGCCAGCAGCGTAGGCGGGAGTCACGAGCAGTACTTC

V gene: TRBV13
D gene: -
J gene: TRBJ1-3
clone size: -
CDR3 protein: CASSLFGRVLPGPSGNTIYF
CDR3 DNA: TGTGCCAGCAGCTTATTCGGCAGGGTACTCCCCGGTCCCTCTGGAAACACCATATATTTT

V gene: TRBV15
D gene: -
J gene: TRBJ2-4
clone size: -
CDR3 protein: CATRIDRKGIQYF
CDR3 DNA: TGTGCCACCAGGATCGACAGGAAGGGGATTCAGTACTTC

V gene: TRBV10-1
D gene: TRBD1
J gene: TRBJ2-3
clone size: -
CDR3 protein: CASSESFPGQTTDTQYF
CDR3 DNA: TGCGCCAGCAGTGAGTCATTCCCGGGACAGACCACAGATACGCAGTATTTT

V gene: TRBV7-2
D gene: TRBD2
J gene: TRBJ2-1
clone size: -
CDR3 protein: CASSWTSGNNNEQFF
CDR3 DNA: TGTGCCAGCAGCTGGACTAGCGGGAATAACAATGAGCAGTTCTTC

V gene: TRBV19
D gene: TRBD2
J gene: TRBJ2-1
clone size: -
CDR3 protein: CASSSGRAGEQFF
CDR3 DNA: TGTGCCAGTAGTAGCGGGAGGGCCGGGGAGCAGTTCTTC

V gene: TRBV5-5
D gene: -
J gene: TRBJ2-7
clone size: -
CDR3 protein: CASRPLTSGYEQYF
CDR3 DNA: TGTGCCAGCCGCCCCCTAACGAGCGGCTACGAGCAGTACTTC

V gene: TRBV5-1
D gene: -
J gene: TRBJ2-1
clone size: -
CDR3 protein: CASSQGPGNEQFF
CDR3 DNA: TGCGCCAGCAGTCAGGGCCCAGGGAATGAGCAGTTCTTC

V gene: TRBV28
D gene: -
J gene: TRBJ1-1
clone size: -
CDR3 protein: CASTSGSRRTNTEAFF
CDR3 DNA: TGTGCCAGCACTTCCGGTAGCCGGAGGACTAACACTGAAGCTTTCTTT

V gene: TRBV6-6
D gene: -
J gene: TRBJ1-2
clone size: -
CDR3 protein: CASSPSGGGPGGYTF
CDR3 DNA: TGTGCCAGCAGTCCTAGCGGCGGCGGGCCGGGGGGCTACACCTTC

V gene: TRBV4-3
D gene: TRBD2
J gene: TRBJ2-7
clone size: -
CDR3 protein: CASSQERGGVFEQYF
CDR3 DNA: TGCGCCAGCAGCCAAGAGAGGGGAGGGGTTTTTGAGCAGTACTTC

V gene: TRBV5-4
D gene: TRBD2
J gene: TRBJ2-1
clone size: -
CDR3 protein: CASSSRKASGRHNEQFF
CDR3 DNA: TGTGCCAGCAGCTCCCGTAAGGCTAGCGGGAGACACAATGAGCAGTTCTTC

V gene: TRBV9
D gene: -
J gene: TRBJ2-5
clone size: -
CDR3 protein: CASSVAGGGKEETQYF
CDR3 DNA: TGTGCCAGCAGCGTAGCAGGGGGGGGCAAAGAAGAGACCCAGTACTTC

V gene: TRBV14
D gene: -
J gene: TRBJ2-1
clone size: -
CDR3 protein: CASSPLPGIRSDEQFF
CDR3 DNA: TGTGCCAGCAGCCCCCTCCCCGGGATTAGGTCGGATGAGCAGTTCTTC

V gene: TRBV18
D gene: -
J gene: TRBJ2-1
clone size: -
CDR3 protein: CASSPPSRSSYNEQFF
CDR3 DNA: TGTGCCAGCTCACCACCCTCACGGAGCTCCTACAATGAGCAGTTCTTC

V gene: TRBV11-3
D gene: -
J gene: TRBJ1-2
clone size: -
CDR3 protein: CASSAGGGNYGYTF
CDR3 DNA: TGTGCCAGCAGCGCTGGCGGTGGGAATTATGGCTACACCTTC